The 22 T cell receptor beta chains reported below all come from one sample, sequenced in a study of response to subunit inactivated influenza vaccine. TCRdb recomputed calls from the RT-PCR reads with MiXCR, one row per CDR3 protein. The sample holds 710,000 or so distinct CDR3 sequences, 15% to 17% seen once. Sequences were derived from PBMCs from blood, sampled 11 to 12 days after vaccination. The receptors were gathered from a man over 45 who received an inactivated influenza vaccine.

The chain recombines TRBV10-3 with TRBJ1-3; D remains unclear. There are 14 residues in the CDR3. Trimming stripped 6 bases from V and 0 bases from J, with 9 bases between. CDR1 is ENHRY, CDR2 SYGVKD, per germline. As DNA, the CDR3 is TGTGCCATCAGCCCGACGGGCTCTGGAAACACCATATATTTT. Protein: CAISPTGSGNTIYF.

This clonotype was observed a single time. The genes are TRBV3-1 and TRBJ2-1, with 10 positions matching TRBD1. The trim removed 0 bases at V and 8 bases at J, leaving 10 bases unmatched. The CDR3 is made up of 17 amino acids. Germline lookup yields CDR1 LGHDT and CDR2 YNNKEL (reference sequence). DNA of the CDR3: TGTGCCAGCAGCCAAGAGTTGGGACAGGGGCGTTTAGATGAGCAGTTCTTC. Translation gives CASSQELGQGRLDEQFF.

The V gene is TRBV5-4, the J gene TRBJ1-5; weak D call: TRBD1 (5 bases). Germline V lookup: CDR1 SGHNT, CDR2 YYREEE (reference sequence). The ends were cut back, 3 bases at V and 3 bases at J, with 10 bases in the middle. The CDR3 is made up of 14 amino acids. CDR3 DNA: TGTGCCAGCAGCTCCGGACAAGACAATCAGCCCCAGCATTTT. Translation gives CASSSGQDNQPQHF.

The V gene is TRBV5-1, the J gene TRBJ2-2; 14 bases map to TRBD2. Germline CDR1 and CDR2: SGHRS and YFSETQ. Unmatched junction bases numbered 5, after V lost 4 bases and J lost 6 bases. This CDR3 comprises 16 residues. The CDR3 sequence is CASSTGTSGSSGELFF. In DNA, the CDR3 is TGCGCCAGCAGCACCGGGACTAGCGGGAGTTCCGGGGAGCTGTTTTTT.

This rearrangement joins TRBV6-2 or TRBV6-3 to TRBJ1-5; TRBD1 aligns across 7 bases. The CDR3 covers 16 residues. V lost 0 bases to trimming and J lost 2 bases; unmatched junction nucleotides: 4. CDR1 is MNHEY, CDR2 SVGEGT, per germline. The CDR3 nucleotides read TGTGCCAGCAGTTACTCTGGGACAGCGGGCAATCAGCCCCAGCATTTT. It is translated as CASSYSGTAGNQPQHF.

This chain connects TRBV19 to TRBJ1-2; TRBD1 aligns across 7 bases. The germline V gene encodes CDR1 LNHDA and CDR2 SQIVND (reference sequence). V shed 8 bases and J 9 bases; nucleotides not matched to a gene: 9. The CDR3 totals 12 residues. CDR3 in DNA: TGTGCCAGTGGACATCTACAGGGGAGCTACACCTTC. This translates into CASGHLQGSYTF.

This clonotype turned up a few times. V and J are TRBV24-1 and TRBJ2-7; D possibly matches TRBD1 or TRBD2 (5 bases each). V lost 7 bases, J lost 2 bases, and 14 bases lay in between. Germline values: CDR1 KGHDR, CDR2 SFDVKD. The CDR3 contains 14 residues. The CDR3 is CATSAGTHAYEQYF. CDR3 bases: TGTGCCACCAGCGCCGGGACCCACGCCTACGAGCAGTACTTC.

At least ten counts were recorded for this clonotype. The J gene is TRBJ1-5, the V gene TRBV4-2; unclear D gene. The germline gives CDR1 LGHNA, CDR2 YNFKEQ. This CDR3 has 17 amino acids. V lost 1 base and J 0 bases, leaving 13 bases between the germline ends. The CDR3, as DNA: TGTGCCAGCAGCCAAGGGCCGGGTCCGGGTAGCAATCAGCCCCAGCATTTT. This gives the protein CASSQGPGPGSNQPQHF.

The V call is TRBV10-3, the J call TRBJ2-6; D uncertain. From germline, CDR1 is ENHRY and CDR2 SYGVKD. Trimming cost V 6 bases and J 2 bases, with 23 bases left between them. This CDR3 region has 19 residues. This CDR3 is CAISLAMAIGTAGANVLTF. As DNA, the CDR3 is TGTGCCATCAGCCTTGCTATGGCGATCGGAACGGCTGGGGCCAACGTCCTGACTTTC.

The gene calls are TRBV10-2 and TRBJ2-3; 11 nucleotides match TRBD1. The germline gives CDR1 WSHSY, CDR2 SAAADI. This CDR3 is 16 amino acids long. With V trimmed by 10 bases and J by 2 bases, 11 bases remained unmatched. The CDR3 region has the DNA TGCGCCACCAAGCCGGGGGACAGGGGGAACACAGATACGCAGTATTTT. Protein: CATKPGDRGNTDTQYF.

The V gene is TRBV5-1, the J gene TRBJ2-2; D is perhaps TRBD2 (6 bases). Germline V gene lookup returns CDR1 SGHRS and CDR2 YFSETQ. This CDR3 has 18 residues. V was clipped by 7 bases and J by 7 bases, with 29 bases between them. CDR3 region: CASSLSTRRDTLLGELFF. CDR3 bases: TGCGCCAGCTCCCTTTCTACTAGGAGGGATACCCTTCTCGGGGAGCTGTTTTTT.

The chain carries TRBV18 and TRBJ2-5, with D possibly matching TRBD1 (6 bases). Trimming removed 4 bases at V and 0 bases at J, with 15 bases between. Germline V gene data show CDR1 as KGHSH and CDR2 as LQKENI. This CDR3 comprises 16 residues. The CDR3 DNA reads as TGTGCCAGCTCACTCGCCGGGACACCGAACCAAGAGACCCAGTACTTC. Translating gives CASSLAGTPNQETQYF.

The CDR3 spells CASSLHWNTDTQYF. In DNA, the CDR3 is TGTGCCAGCAGCTTACACTGGAACACAGATACGCAGTATTTT. The chain couples TRBV7-2 to TRBJ2-3; the D is unclear. Trimming cost V 2 bases and J 2 bases, with 8 bases left between them. This CDR3 comprises 14 residues. The germline V gene has CDR1 SGHTA and CDR2 FQGNSA. Full variable domain (remainder filled in from reference TRBV7-2 and TRBJ2-3): GAGVSQSPSNKVTEKGKDVELRCDPISGHTALYWYRQSLGQGLEFLIYFQGNSAPDKSGLPSDRFSAERTGGSVSTLTIQRTQQEDSAVYLCASSLHWNTDTQYFGPGTRLTVL.

This clonotype was counted a few times. This sequence joins TRBV6-1 and TRBJ1-6; D is unresolved. Germline V gene sequence: CDR1 MNHNS, CDR2 SASEGT. Trimming left V 5 bases short and J 7 bases short, with 15 bases between. The CDR3 runs 15 residues. The chain's CDR3 is CASSQMGPPNSPLHF. CDR3 DNA: TGTGCCAGCAGTCAGATGGGCCCCCCAAATTCACCCCTCCACTTT.

On this clonotype itself: The CDR3 end shows no conserved phenylalanine or tryptophan, and so a read error is likely. The chain couples TRBV18 to TRBJ2-7; D is uncertain. Trimming left V 5 bases short and J 2 bases short, with 4 bases between. The CDR3 sequence is 11 residues long. Per the germline V gene, CDR1 is KGHSH and CDR2 is LQKENI. The CDR3 protein is CASSDTYEQYL. DNA of the CDR3: TGTGCCAGCTCAGACACCTACGAGCAGTACTTA.

This clonotype has only a few counts. The chain joins TRBV20-1 to TRBJ1-3, with 10 bases fitting TRBD1. V was clipped by 5 bases and J by 4 bases; unmatched bases: 2. This CDR3 has 13 residues. Germline CDR1 and CDR2: DFQATT and SNEGSKA (reference sequence). CDR3 sequence: CSAPGQGGNTIYF. The CDR3 DNA reads TGCAGTGCTCCGGGACAGGGGGGAAACACCATATATTTT.

This clonotype was detected ten times or more. The genes are TRBV5-1 and TRBJ2-2; D possibly corresponds to TRBD1 (5 bases). V lost 0 bases, J lost 1 base, and 13 bases lay in between. CDR1 and CDR2 (germline): SGHRS, YFSETQ. The length of the CDR3 is 17 residues. CDR3 sequence reads: CASSLGQLLLNTGELFF. The CDR3 DNA follows: TGCGCCAGCAGCTTGGGACAGCTATTATTGAACACCGGGGAGCTGTTTTTT.

This sequence joins TRBV11-2 and TRBJ2-7; D is possibly TRBD1 (6 bases). V lost 0 bases and J 4 bases, leaving 13 bases between the germline ends. This CDR3 has 15 amino acids. The germline V gene has CDR1 SGHAT and CDR2 FQNNGV. As DNA, the CDR3 is TGTGCCAGCAGCTTAGATCACAACAGGGCGTACGAGCAGTACTTC. Its translation is CASSLDHNRAYEQYF.

This clonotype showed up just once. The chain uses TRBV10-3 and TRBJ2-3; D might be TRBD2 (6 bases). Germline V lookup: CDR1 ENHRY, CDR2 SYGVKD. The CDR3 length is 11 residues. V gave up 11 bases and J gave up 3 bases, with 9 bases separating them. CDR3 coding DNA: TGTGCCGCGGGACTGACAGATACGCAGTATTTT. Its translation: CAAGLTDTQYF.

A few counts support this clonotype. This chain joins TRBV28 and TRBJ2-7; D uncertain. V was pared by 1 base and J by 0 bases, with 16 bases between. This CDR3 contains 17 residues. From germline, CDR1 is MDHEN and CDR2 SYDVKM. The chain's CDR3 is CASSLSPSRTYSYEQYF. The CDR3 DNA follows: TGTGCCAGCAGTTTATCGCCATCCCGCACTTACTCCTACGAGCAGTACTTC.

The genes are TRBV18 and TRBJ2-3; 8 nucleotides line up with TRBD2. Per germline, CDR1 KGHSH and CDR2 LQKENI. The CDR3 has 16 residues. After removal of 1 base from V and 4 bases from J, the junction contained 7 bases not matched to a gene. The CDR3 sequence: CASSPRSSGWSDTQYF. The CDR3 DNA is TGTGCCAGCTCACCACGTTCTAGCGGGTGGTCAGATACGCAGTATTTT.

This clonotype turned up a few times. This chain links TRBV14 with TRBJ2-2; 8 bases map to TRBD2. The CDR3 consists of 16 residues. Germline loops: CDR1 SGHDN, CDR2 FVKESK. V dropped 4 bases and J dropped 7; count of bases not matched to a gene: 11. The CDR3 DNA reads TGTGCCAGCAGCCCCTTGATAGCGGGGTCCTACGGGGAGCTGTTTTTT. As protein: CASSPLIAGSYGELFF.